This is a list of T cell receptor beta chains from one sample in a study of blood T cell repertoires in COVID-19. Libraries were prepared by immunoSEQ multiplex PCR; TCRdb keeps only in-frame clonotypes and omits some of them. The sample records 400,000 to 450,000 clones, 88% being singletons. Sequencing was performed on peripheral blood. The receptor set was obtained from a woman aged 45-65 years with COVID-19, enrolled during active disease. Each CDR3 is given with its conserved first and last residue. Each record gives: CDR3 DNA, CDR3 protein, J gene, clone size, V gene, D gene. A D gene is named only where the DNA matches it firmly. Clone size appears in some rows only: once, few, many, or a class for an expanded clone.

TGTGCCAGCAGCCTTCGGACAGGGGCTAACTATGGCTACACCTTC CASSLRTGANYGYTF TRBJ1-2 . TRBV3-1/TRBV3-2 TRBD1
TGTGCCAGCACCCTGGGGCCCCCATTAGGTCAGCCCCAGCATTTT CASTLGPPLGQPQHF TRBJ1-5 . TRBV2 .
TGTGCCAGCAGCTTTCCCACCGGCCGGGGGGGTGGGGATACGCAGTATTTT CASSFPTGRGGGDTQYF TRBJ2-3 once TRBV11-2 TRBD2
TGTGCCACCAGTGACCCCGGACTTAACTCTGGAAACACCATATATTTT CATSDPGLNSGNTIYF TRBJ1-3 . TRBV24-1 .
TGTGCCAGCAATGCGGGGGGGCCGCGAGGCTACACCTTC CASNAGGPRGYTF TRBJ1-2 once TRBV12-3/TRBV12-4 .
TGTGCCAGCAGCCAAGATTATTGGCAGGAGGAAAACATTCAGTACTTC CASSQDYWQEENIQYF TRBJ2-4 . TRBV4-2 .
TGCGCCAGCAGCTTGAAACAGGGCAGCTCCTACGAGCAGTACTTC CASSLKQGSSYEQYF TRBJ2-7 . TRBV5-1 .
TGCAGCGTTGACCAGGGACAGGCTAACTATGGCTACACCTTC CSVDQGQANYGYTF TRBJ1-2 . TRBV29-1 TRBD1
TGTGCCAGCAGGGGAGTAGTAAGGGACACCGGGGAGCTGTTTTTT CASRGVVRDTGELFF TRBJ2-2 . TRBV2 .
TGTGCCAGCAGCCCTGACAGGGGTATATCATATGGCTACACCTTC CASSPDRGISYGYTF TRBJ1-2 . TRBV4-2 TRBD1
TGTGCCAGCAGTCCTCTAGCGCCCCCGGAGAGAGATACGCAGTATTTT CASSPLAPPERDTQYF TRBJ2-3 once TRBV27 .
TGTGCCAGCACCGACAGGGGAACTGAAGCTTTCTTT CASTDRGTEAFF TRBJ1-1 . TRBV7-9 TRBD1
TGCAGCGTCGCCCTACTAGAGGAAAAACTGTTTTTT CSVALLEEKLFF TRBJ1-4 . TRBV29-1 .
TGTGCCAGCAGCCATGGCGACAGGGGGCTTGGCTACACCTTC CASSHGDRGLGYTF TRBJ1-2 . TRBV3-1/TRBV3-2 TRBD1
TGTGCCTGGAGTGCCATAGTGTCGGGGGAGCTGTTTTTT CAWSAIVSGELFF TRBJ2-2 . TRBV30 .
TGTGCCAGCAGTTACTCGGGGGGGCTTAAAAATCAGCCCCAGCATTTT CASSYSGGLKNQPQHF TRBJ1-5 once TRBV6-5 .
TGTGCTAGTGGTTTGGTTCGCACTAACCAAGAGACCCAGTACTTC CASGLVRTNQETQYF TRBJ2-5 . TRBV12-5 .
TGCGCCAGCAGCTCATCAGATACGCAGTATTTT CASSSSDTQYF TRBJ2-3 . TRBV5-1 .
TGTGCCTGGGAACGGGACACAGCCTACGAGCAGTACTTC CAWERDTAYEQYF TRBJ2-7 . TRBV30 .